The source of this T cell receptor (beta chain) is a study of T cell repertoires in cytomegalovirus infection. Background on the study: Well-studied HLA-B-restricted CMV epitopes were used in the study alongside recently identified HLA-C-restricted ones. A matching HLA type, together with CMV infection, was signaled by public TCR beta signatures.

TCRdb reanalysed the reads using MiXCR and keeps one entry per CDR3 protein. The profile covers about 310,000 distinct CDR3 sequences, with around a quarter appearing a single time and roughly 14% taken by the ten largest. Findings of the study overall: Dominant in the ex vivo response were TCR beta clonotypes restricted by HLA-C and specific for CMV. The cumulative frequency of public TCR beta families identified carriers of CMV plus the relevant HLA.

CDR1 and CDR2 (germline): LNHDA, SQIVND (reference sequence). V lost 9 bases and J 1 base, leaving 10 bases between the germline ends. The CDR3 spans 13 residues. Note on this clonotype: The antigen remains undetermined.

V and J are TRBV19 and TRBJ2-4, with unresolved D. The sample here was cultured PBMCs, taken from culture after CMV antigen stimulation. The origin of this receptor is a human donor in good health (CMV status not recorded). Some clones in this sample may be carry-over from other donors' samples. Here the CDR3 DNA reads TGTGCCAGCCGAAGTGGGGCCAAAAACATTCAGTACTTC. It is translated as CASRSGAKNIQYF.